These 27 T cell receptor beta chains came from one sample sequenced in a study of radiation and T cells in renal cell carcinoma. The time point here: blood 4 weeks post-SBRT, at nephrectomy. Stated treatment: 15 Gy SBRT to primary tumor, nephrectomy 4 weeks later. The assay was immunoSEQ multiplex PCR, and TCRdb's table has in-frame clones only and misses some. Among some 150,000 clones, roughly 90% were seen once, and the ten largest hold under 20%. Specimen: blood, collected from a patient whose treatment included radiotherapy and nephrectomy. The receptors stem from a woman in her 50s with renal cell carcinoma.

This clone was seen once. V gene TRBV13 combines with J gene TRBJ1-4; 9 bases are shared with TRBD1. The J segment lost 5 bases and the V segment lost 5 bases, leaving 6 bases of the junction unmatched. Germline V gives CDR1 PRHDT, CDR2 FYEKMQ (reference sequence). This CDR3 region has 15 residues. In DNA form, the CDR3 reads TGTGCCAGCAGCATGGGACAGGGTGACAATGAAAAACTGTTTTTT. Protein product: CASSMGQGDNEKLFF.

The J gene is TRBJ2-3, the V gene TRBV7-3; 7 bases agree with TRBD2. Germline-derived CDR1 and CDR2 are SGHTA and FQGTGA. The J segment lost 6 bases and the V segment lost 6 bases, leaving 6 bases of the junction unmatched. This CDR3 is built from 13 residues. CDR3 amino acids: CASRLAVEDTQYF. The DNA for the CDR3 is TGTGCCAGCAGGCTAGCGGTAGAGGATACGCAGTATTTT.

The chain recombines TRBV4-1 with TRBJ1-5; TRBD1 might be the D (6 bases). The CDR3 loop spans 18 amino acids. Between the trimmed V and J ends, which lost 3 bases and 1 base, there was a span of 19 bases. The germline gives CDR1 MGHRA, CDR2 YSYEKL. The CDR3 DNA is TGCGCCAGCAGCCATATAACTTTACAGGGATTAAGCAATCAGCCCCAGCATTTT. It translates to CASSHITLQGLSNQPQHF.

The genes are TRBV29-1 and TRBJ1-1; no definite D call. CDR3 length: 12 residues. Germline V CDR1 and CDR2: SQVTM, ANQGSEA. Trimming took off 6 bases at V and 4 bases at J, with 12 bases between the two ends. This CDR3 reads CSVNWDSTEAFF. In nucleotides, the CDR3 is TGCAGCGTCAATTGGGATAGCACTGAAGCTTTCTTT.

The rearrangement joins TRBV5-5 to TRBJ2-7; D is uncertain. Germline CDR1 is SGHKS and CDR2 is YYEKEE (reference sequence). The CDR3 sequence is 13 residues long. Trimming stripped 5 bases from V and 2 bases from J, with 11 bases between. This chain's CDR3 is CASSLPGPYEQYF. CDR3 sequence (DNA): TGTGCCAGCAGTCTCCCCGGCCCCTACGAGCAGTACTTC.

This chain links TRBV9 with TRBJ2-7, with D perhaps matching TRBD1 (6 bases). The CDR3 covers 15 residues. Trimming cost V 4 bases and J 3 bases, with 17 bases left between them. CDR1 is SGDLS and CDR2 is YYNGEE in the germline V gene. CDR3 nucleotide sequence: TGTGCCAGCAGCCCCCGGACAGCCCCTAACTACGAGCAGTACTTC. Translation: CASSPRTAPNYEQYF.

The rearrangement links TRBV5-4 to TRBJ2-5, with TRBD1 matching over 7 bases. The germline V gene has CDR1 SGHNT and CDR2 YYREEE (reference sequence). The V and J ends lost 9 bases and 2 bases, in that order; junction bases with no gene match: 7. The CDR3 loop spans 13 amino acids. The CDR3 is CATLDRQQETQYF. CDR3 DNA sequence: TGTGCCACCTTGGACAGGCAGCAAGAGACCCAGTACTTC.

The chain carries TRBV5-1 and TRBJ2-5; D unclear. Between the trimmed V and J ends, which lost 1 base and 5 bases, there was a span of 12 bases. Germline-derived CDR1 and CDR2 are SGHRS and YFSETQ. The CDR3 consists of 14 residues. The chain's CDR3 is CASSLSTPGETQYF. In nucleotides, the CDR3 is TGCGCCAGCAGCTTGTCTACCCCTGGGGAGACCCAGTACTTC.

The chain recombines TRBV7-8 with TRBJ2-3, with 8 bases fitting TRBD1. CDR3 length: 13 residues. Germline-derived CDR1 and CDR2 are SGHVS and FQNEAQ. The ends lost 7 bases at V and 5 bases at J; junction bases unmatched: 5. CDR3 sequence reads: CASNPDRGDTQYF. CDR3 coding DNA: TGTGCCAGCAACCCTGACAGGGGAGATACGCAGTATTTT.

This rearrangement joins TRBV11-2 to TRBJ1-2; D is perhaps TRBD1 (6 bases). Germline V gene sequence: CDR1 SGHAT, CDR2 FQNNGV. V lost 5 bases to trimming and J lost 2 bases, with 9 bases between them. The length of the CDR3 is 13 residues. In DNA form, the CDR3 reads TGTGCCAGCAGCAGGACAGCGAACTATGGCTACACCTTC. It yields the protein CASSRTANYGYTF.

This chain joins TRBV5-1 and TRBJ2-7, with TRBD1 as a possible D gene (6 bases). Germline V lookup: CDR1 SGHRS, CDR2 YFSETQ. V lost 3 bases and J lost 7, with 20 bases in between. The CDR3 is 15 amino acids. This CDR3 reads CASSYSSGTLLEQYF. CDR3 DNA: TGCGCCAGCAGCTATTCCTCCGGGACACTACTGGAGCAGTACTTC.

The rearrangement joins TRBV5-1 to TRBJ2-3; perhaps TRBD2 as D (6 bases). The CDR3 consists of 16 residues. V lost 0 bases to trimming and J lost 0 bases, with 11 bases between them. Germline lookup yields CDR1 SGHRS and CDR2 YFSETQ. This chain's CDR3 is CASSLGRTTSTDTQYF. In DNA, the CDR3 is TGCGCCAGCAGCTTGGGCAGGACTACTAGCACAGATACGCAGTATTTT.

The gene calls are TRBV11-2 and TRBJ2-5, with D possibly TRBD1 on 5 matching bases. Trimming removed 5 bases from V and 4 bases from J, with 17 bases in between. Germline V gene lookup returns CDR1 SGHAT and CDR2 FQNNGV. The CDR3 spans 15 residues. CDR3 amino acids: CASSNQGSYGETQYF. The CDR3 DNA reads as TGTGCCAGCAGCAACCAGGGAAGCTATGGAGAGACCCAGTACTTC.

The chain recombines TRBV19 with TRBJ2-4; tentatively, D is TRBD1 (6 bases). Germline V gives CDR1 LNHDA, CDR2 SQIVND (reference sequence). The length of the CDR3 is 17 residues. Deletions cut 4 bases from V and 3 bases from J, with 19 bases between. CDR3 residues: CASSTRRDKQDKNIQYF. The CDR3 DNA follows: TGTGCCAGTAGTACCCGTCGGGACAAACAGGACAAAAACATTCAGTACTTC.

The chain recombines TRBV13 with TRBJ2-1; 7 bases align to TRBD1. Trimming took 5 bases from V and 5 from J; bases not matched to a gene: 18. This CDR3 has 18 amino acids. The germline V gene has CDR1 PRHDT and CDR2 FYEKMQ (reference sequence). The CDR3 sequence is CASSLERDSRPSNNEQFF. CDR3 nucleotides: TGTGCCAGCAGCCTCGAAAGGGACAGCCGACCTTCAAACAATGAGCAGTTCTTC.

This clone turned up a few times. The CDR3 here is CAWSAREGLRNTEAFF. Here the CDR3 DNA reads TGTGCCTGGAGTGCTCGTGAGGGACTTCGGAACACTGAAGCTTTCTTT. The chain combines TRBV30 with TRBJ1-1; weak D call: TRBD1 (5 bases). The CDR3 has 16 residues. Trimming left V 1 base short and J 1 base short, with 16 bases between. The V gene's germline CDR1 is GTSNPN and CDR2 SVGIG (reference sequence).

The rearrangement uses TRBV5-1 and TRBJ1-5; tentative D call: TRBD1 (6 bases). Germline V gene data show CDR1 as SGHRS and CDR2 as YFSETQ. The V and J ends lost 4 bases and 0 bases respectively, with 11 bases between them. This CDR3 is built from 15 residues. DNA for the CDR3: TGCGCCAGCAGCGTGACAGGAGATAGCAATCAGCCCCAGCATTTT. Amino acid sequence: CASSVTGDSNQPQHF.

The V call is TRBV5-1, the J call TRBJ2-7; TRBD2 aligns across 12 bases. V shed 6 bases, J shed 5 bases, and the junction held 6 bases outside the gene matches. CDR1 and CDR2 from the germline V gene are SGHRS and YFSETQ. The CDR3 spans 14 residues. The CDR3 DNA sequence: TGCGCCAGCAAACCTGGACTAGCGGGACACGAGCAGTACTTC. Its protein product is CASKPGLAGHEQYF.

This clone was detected only a few times. The chain couples TRBV2 to TRBJ2-2, with D perhaps given as TRBD1 or TRBD2 (5 bases each). The CDR3 extends over 15 amino acids. From germline, CDR1 is SNHLY and CDR2 FYNNEI. V dropped 7 bases and J dropped 1 base, with 13 bases sitting between them. In nucleotides, the CDR3 is TGTGCCAGCACCAAAAATGGGGGGAACACCGGGGAGCTGTTTTTT. Amino acid sequence: CASTKNGGNTGELFF.

V gene TRBV7-9 combines with J gene TRBJ2-1, with D perhaps matching TRBD2 (5 bases). Germline loops: CDR1 SEHNR, CDR2 FQNEAQ (reference sequence). There are 14 residues in the CDR3. The ends were cut back, 3 bases at V and 5 bases at J, with 11 bases in the middle. CDR3 nucleotides: TGTGCCAGCAGCTTTGGGGAGTTCCACAATGAGCAGTTCTTC. It codes for CASSFGEFHNEQFF.

This clone was seen just once. The chain has TRBV7-6 and TRBJ2-5, with 7 bases fitting TRBD1. Germline V gives CDR1 SGHVS, CDR2 FNYEAQ. The CDR3 is 17 residues long. V was pared by 5 bases and J by 2 bases, with 14 bases of the junction left unmatched. The CDR3 DNA is TGTGCCAGCAGCCTATTACCCGGACAGGCCAATCAAGAGACCCAGTACTTC. It codes for CASSLLPGQANQETQYF.

The genes are TRBV10-3 and TRBJ1-1; D is perhaps TRBD1 (5 bases). The CDR3 sequence is 13 residues long. Germline V gives CDR1 ENHRY, CDR2 SYGVKD. Trimming removed 2 bases from V and 6 bases from J, with 10 bases in between. The CDR3 reads CAISEGARAEAFF. CDR3 in DNA: TGTGCCATCAGTGAGGGGGCGCGGGCTGAAGCTTTCTTT.

The chain employs TRBV7-9 and TRBJ1-2; D ambiguous. The length of the CDR3 is 14 residues. Trimming took off 2 bases at V and 1 base at J, with 8 bases between the two ends. The germline V gene has CDR1 SEHNR and CDR2 FQNEAQ (reference sequence). For the CDR3, the DNA is TGTGCCAGCAGCTTACTCGGACTTAACTATGGCTACACCTTC. This codes for CASSLLGLNYGYTF.

The chain recombines TRBV6-5 with TRBJ1-2; weak D call: TRBD1 (5 bases). CDR3 length: 13 amino acids. The germline V gene encodes CDR1 MNHEY and CDR2 SVGAGI. Trimming shortened V by 7 bases and J by 7 bases, and 16 bases separated the two germline ends. CDR3 sequence (DNA): TGTGCCAGCAACTCGCTCGGGACGTTTGGCTACACCTTC. Translated: CASNSLGTFGYTF.

The rearrangement links TRBV5-4 to TRBJ2-2; 9 nucleotides match TRBD1. V trimming: 4 bases; J trimming: 4 bases; junction bases outside the gene matches: 14. Per germline, CDR1 SGHNT and CDR2 YYREEE (reference sequence). The length of the CDR3 is 18 residues. In DNA form, the CDR3 reads TGTGCCAGCAGCCGAGAAAACAGGGGGCTCTCGGGCACCGGGGAGCTGTTTTTT. It translates to CASSRENRGLSGTGELFF.

The V gene is TRBV4-3, the J gene TRBJ2-3; D gene ambiguous. The germline V gene encodes CDR1 LGHNA and CDR2 YSLEER. The V and J ends lost 1 base and 6 bases respectively, with 8 bases between them. The CDR3 is made up of 13 amino acids. This CDR3 reads CASSQGRVDTQYF. The CDR3 DNA follows: TGCGCCAGCAGCCAAGGCCGGGTGGATACGCAGTATTTT.

The genes are TRBV6-6 and TRBJ2-1; 11 bases map to TRBD1. The CDR3 length is 15 residues. Trimming cost V 5 bases and J 7 bases; bases outside gene matches: 7. CDR1 and CDR2 (germline): MNHNY, SVGAGI (reference sequence). CDR3 bases: TGTGCCAGCAGTCCGGGACAGGGGGTTAGGAATGAGCAGTTCTTC. The encoded protein is CASSPGQGVRNEQFF.